This T cell receptor beta chain comes out of a study of cytomegalovirus exposure and HLA in healthy donors. Background on the study: The same platform used for the approximately 670 first-cohort repertoires was also used for the 100 to 150 validation repertoires, as a later analysis reported.

Clones were sequenced by immunoSEQ multiplex PCR, and TCRdb holds only the in-frame ones, with some missing. In the table there are fewer than 300,000 clones, roughly 90% of which are singletons. This clone was seen once. J lost 0 bases, V lost 7 bases, and 19 bases had no gene match. In germline, CDR1 is WSHSY, CDR2 SAAADI. This CDR3 region has 20 residues. The source material was PBMCs. This TCR derives from a woman aged 18-29 years in good health and CMV-seronegative. V is TRBV10-2 and J is TRBJ1-5; 9 nucleotides agree with TRBD1. This CDR3 reads CASTEARNGTGPNSNQPQHF. The CDR3 DNA reads TGCGCCAGCACGGAAGCGCGTAACGGGACAGGGCCAAATAGCAATCAGCCCCAGCATTTT.